This T cell receptor (beta chain) was retrieved from a study of blood T cells in healthy people across ages. From germline, CDR1 is MNHEY and CDR2 SVGEGT. The CDR3 consists of 16 residues. The V end lost 0 bases, the J end lost 0 bases, and 9 bases lay between the germline ends. A second PCR of about 7 to 12 cycles used a sample-barcoded 5' primer and a J-beta primer mix. MiXCR was run by TCRdb on the 5' RACE reads, yielding one entry per CDR3 protein. Among about 1.8 million distinct CDR3 sequences listed, 49% were seen once. Specimen: blood. The receptor was isolated from a woman aged 40 to 49 in good health. The rearrangement joins TRBV6-2 or TRBV6-3 to TRBJ2-1; a weak D match, TRBD2 (6 bases). The CDR3 spells CASSYSRRDSYNEQFF. Written as DNA, the CDR3 is TGTGCCAGCAGTTACTCGCGGAGGGACTCCTACAATGAGCAGTTCTTC.